The 6 T cell receptor beta chains presented below share a single source sample, sequenced in a study of blood T cell repertoires in COVID-19. Sequenced by immunoSEQ multiplex PCR; TCRdb stores in-frame clones only, minus some. The table has more than 100,000 clones, roughly 80% seen once. Specimen: peripheral blood. The receptors here all came from a human donor in a cohort sampled during active COVID-19.

The chain couples TRBV7-8 to TRBJ2-5, with D maybe TRBD2 (5 bases). Trimming removed 5 bases at V and 4 bases at J, with 11 bases between. CDR3 length: 13 amino acids. Germline loops: CDR1 SGHVS, CDR2 FQNEAQ. In nucleotides, the CDR3 is TGTGCCAGCAGCGCAACTAGTTTAGAGACCCAGTACTTC. This gives the protein CASSATSLETQYF.

This rearrangement joins TRBV4-1 to TRBJ2-1, with TRBD2 matching over 13 bases. V dropped 4 bases and J dropped 6; count of bases not matched to a gene: 3. Germline loops: CDR1 MGHRA, CDR2 YSYEKL. The CDR3 spans 15 residues. The CDR3 sequence: CASSPGLAGVNEQFF. DNA of the CDR3: TGCGCCAGCAGCCCTGGACTAGCGGGGGTCAATGAGCAGTTCTTC.

The CDR3 DNA reads as TGTGCCAGCCAGGGCGACGGGAACACTGAAGCTTTCTTT. It encodes CASQGDGNTEAFF. V is TRBV2 and J is TRBJ1-1; D perhaps matches TRBD1 (5 bases). CDR1 is SNHLY, CDR2 FYNNEI, per germline. This CDR3 is built from 13 residues. V lost 8 bases, J lost 1 base, and 11 bases lay in between.

This chain joins TRBV7-3 and TRBJ1-5, with 12 nucleotides matching TRBD1. The length of the CDR3 is 19 residues. Trimming at V came to 4 bases and at J to 1 base, leaving 11 bases not matched to a gene. The germline V gene has CDR1 SGHTA and CDR2 FQGTGA. The CDR3 sequence: CASSSSGTGGKSSNQPQHF. In DNA form, the CDR3 reads TGTGCCAGCAGCTCCTCCGGGACAGGGGGCAAATCGAGCAATCAGCCCCAGCATTTT.

This chain links TRBV6-5 with TRBJ1-3; no clear D gene. Germline loops: CDR1 MNHEY, CDR2 SVGAGI. This CDR3 contains 11 residues. V was trimmed by 6 bases and J by 4 bases, leaving 4 bases between them. CDR3: CASSQGNTIYF. CDR3 sequence (DNA): TGTGCCAGCAGCCAGGGAAACACCATATATTTT.

This clone turned up a few times. This chain joins TRBV7-2 and TRBJ1-1; tentatively, D is TRBD1 (6 bases). Germline V CDR1 and CDR2: SGHTA, FQGNSA. The CDR3 runs to 14 residues. Trimming stripped 3 bases from V and 7 bases from J, with 15 bases between. CDR3 residues: CASSLWGGQGEAFF. The CDR3 DNA reads as TGTGCCAGCAGCTTGTGGGGGGGGCAAGGTGAAGCTTTCTTT.